These T cell receptor beta chains were read from a single sample in a study of intratumoral heterogeneity in liver cancer. The data were produced by immunoSEQ multiplex PCR, yet TCRdb's version contains in-frame clones alone and is incomplete. Among 5,500 to 7,000 clones, approximately 64% were seen once, and the ten largest hold 30% to 40%. The specimen comprised tumor tissue, sampled before any cancer treatment. The origin of the receptors is a woman aged 70-85 years with hepatocellular carcinoma. Both conserved end residues are part of each CDR3. A D gene is named only where the DNA matches it firmly. Clone size is shown for a subset of rows, as once, few, many or a class of expanded clone.

clone size | CDR3 length | J gene | V gene | D gene | CDR3 protein | CDR3 DNA
- | 15 | TRBJ2-7 | TRBV19 | TRBD1 | CASSMRGQGTYEQYF | TGTGCCAGTAGTATGAGGGGACAGGGTACCTACGAGCAGTACTTC
medium-sized | 17 | TRBJ2-3 | TRBV4-1 | - | CASSQEAAGVVSDTQYF | TGCGCCAGCAGCCAAGAGGCCGCGGGTGTAGTTAGTGATACGCAGTATTTT
once | 14 | TRBJ2-7 | TRBV28 | TRBD2 | CASSRLAGVYEQYF | TGTGCCAGCAGCCGACTAGCGGGTGTATACGAGCAGTACTTC
- | 15 | TRBJ2-3 | TRBV6-5 | - | CASSRELAGTDTQYF | TGTGCCAGCAGTAGAGAACTAGCTGGCACAGATACGCAGTATTTT
- | 15 | TRBJ1-1 | TRBV19 | TRBD1 | CASSIQGAMNTEAFF | TGTGCCAGTAGTATTCAGGGGGCCATGAACACTGAAGCTTTCTTT
few | 14 | TRBJ1-4 | TRBV9 | - | CASSAGASNEKLFF | TGTGCCAGCAGCGCTGGGGCCTCTAATGAAAAACTGTTTTTT
- | 14 | TRBJ2-5 | TRBV25-1 | - | CASSEIRNQETQYF | TGTGCCAGCAGTGAAATCCGCAATCAAGAGACCCAGTACTTC
- | 15 | TRBJ2-7 | TRBV3-1/TRBV3-2 | - | CASSQGTSVSYEQYF | TGTGCCAGCAGCCAGGGGACAAGCGTTTCCTACGAGCAGTACTTC
few | 15 | TRBJ1-6 | TRBV25-1 | - | CASTPRGSYNSPLHF | TGTGCCAGCACCCCTCGGGGTTCCTATAATTCACCCCTCCACTTT
few | 14 | TRBJ2-1 | TRBV15 | - | CATSDGTFHNEQFF | TGTGCCACCTCAGACGGGACTTTCCACAATGAGCAGTTCTTC
- | 14 | TRBJ2-3 | TRBV10-3 | TRBD1 | CAIRQGMGADTQYF | TGTGCCATACGACAGGGAATGGGCGCAGATACGCAGTATTTT
- | 18 | TRBJ2-4 | TRBV3-1/TRBV3-2 | - | CASSQGPPTLEAKNIQYF | TGTGCCAGCAGCCAAGGACCTCCCACTCTAGAAGCCAAAAACATTCAGTACTTC
- | 13 | TRBJ1-5 | TRBV7-2 | TRBD1 | CASNTGGSQPQHF | TGTGCCAGCAACACAGGGGGCTCTCAGCCCCAGCATTTT
few | 14 | TRBJ2-3 | TRBV5-1 | - | CASSQFPSTDTQYF | TGCGCCAGCAGCCAGTTCCCTAGCACAGATACGCAGTATTTT
- | 16 | TRBJ2-7 | TRBV21-1 | - | CASTRLREGEAYEQYF | TGTGCCAGCACCCGATTGCGTGAGGGGGAGGCCTACGAGCAGTACTTC
- | 13 | TRBJ1-5 | TRBV12-3/TRBV12-4 | - | CASSLNGDQPQHF | TGTGCCAGCAGTTTAAACGGTGATCAGCCCCAGCATTTT